Listed below are T cell receptor beta chains from one sample, sequenced in a study of OX40 agonist ivuxolimab in advanced cancers. Assay used: immunoSEQ multiplex PCR; TCRdb lists only in-frame clones, some missing. The table includes around 100,000 clones, around 92% detected once. Sequencing was performed on CD4+ or CD8+ T cells sorted from blood, taken in a trial of the OX40 agonist ivuxolimab. These receptors were obtained from an adult with an advanced solid tumor such as melanoma, head and neck, liver or kidney cancer. CDR3s include the opening cysteine and the closing phenylalanine or tryptophan. The D gene is left open where the match is weak. Size is stated for part of the rows, as once, few or many counts, or as a class when the clone is expanded.

>once|TRBJ2-7|TRBV6-1|.
CASSARVSEQYF
TGTGCCAGCAGTGCTAGGGTTTCCGAGCAGTACTTC
>.|TRBJ1-2|TRBV7-3|.
CASSPNQGDGYTF
TGTGCCAGCAGCCCAAATCAGGGTGACGGCTACACCTTC
>.|TRBJ1-1|TRBV30|.
CAWSSTGRTEAFF
TGTGCCTGGAGTTCCACAGGGAGAACCGAAGCTTTCTTT
>.|TRBJ1-2|TRBV4-1|TRBD1
CASSQPRTGPLYGYTF
TGCGCCAGCAGCCAACCCAGGACAGGACCCCTCTATGGCTACACCTTC
>.|TRBJ1-5|TRBV2|.
CASTELGQSNQPQHF
TGTGCCAGCACCGAACTGGGCCAAAGCAATCAGCCCCAGCATTTT
>.|TRBJ2-7|TRBV30|TRBD1
CAWDRDSYEQYF
TGTGCCTGGGACAGGGACTCCTACGAGCAGTACTTC
>once|TRBJ1-2|TRBV23-1|.
CASSQGKGPYGYTF
TGCGCCAGCAGTCAAGGTAAGGGACCCTATGGCTACACCTTC
>.|TRBJ1-1|TRBV27|.
CASSLSPGGVYTEAFF
TGTGCCAGCAGTTTATCCCCGGGGGGGGTCTATACTGAAGCTTTCTTT
>.|TRBJ1-5|TRBV2|.
CASRYYADQPQHF
TGTGCCAGCAGGTATTACGCGGATCAGCCCCAGCATTTT
>.|TRBJ2-2|TRBV5-4|.
CASSRGGRQNTGELFF
TGTGCCAGCAGCCGAGGAGGTCGGCAGAACACCGGGGAGCTGTTTTTT
>.|TRBJ2-2|TRBV5-1|.
CASSTGPNTGELFF
TGCGCCAGCAGCACGGGACCGAACACCGGGGAGCTGTTTTTT
>once|TRBJ2-1|TRBV5-4|.
CASSLLSLTSMNEQFF
TGTGCCAGCAGCTTGTTGTCACTAACGTCTATGAATGAGCAGTTCTTC
>.|TRBJ2-1|TRBV30|.
CACTVYNEQFF
TGTGCCTGCACAGTGTACAATGAGCAGTTCTTC
>.|TRBJ1-3|TRBV27|.
CAGNPSRGTGNTIYF
TGTGCCGGGAACCCTAGCAGGGGAACTGGAAACACCATATATTTT
>.|TRBJ1-2|TRBV10-3|.
CAISDQDEGGYTF
TGTGCCATCAGTGACCAAGACGAAGGCGGCTACACCTTC
>.|TRBJ2-1|TRBV5-4|TRBD2
CASSLGSGGNNEQFF
TGTGCCAGCAGCTTGGGTAGCGGGGGGAACAATGAGCAGTTCTTC